Following are 25 T cell receptor beta chains from one sample sequenced in a study of T cells in Graves' hyperthyroidism and ophthalmopathy. RNA transcripts provided the source from which TCR beta CDR3 regions were amplified. RT-PCR in the first round (using the HTBI primer set) targeted the TCR CDR3. TCRdb used MiXCR to reprocess the multiplex PCR reads, holding one entry per CDR3 protein. The table records around 290,000 distinct CDR3 sequences, 17% of them present only once. The sequenced sample consisted of blood. The receptors originated from a woman aged 55-70 years with Graves' ophthalmopathy.

This clonotype has more than one count but fewer than ten. This chain joins TRBV4-2 and TRBJ1-2, with no clear D. The CDR3 runs to 16 residues. Germline lookup yields CDR1 LGHNA and CDR2 YNFKEQ. The germline V and J ends were trimmed by 1 base and 8 bases, with 20 bases remaining between them. CDR3 region: CASSQAEGRTTGGYTF. The CDR3, as DNA: TGTGCCAGCAGCCAAGCCGAAGGGCGGACTACGGGGGGCTACACCTTC.

The V gene is TRBV12-3 or TRBV12-4, the J gene TRBJ2-6, with a tentative D call TRBD1 (6 bases). The CDR3 loop spans 17 amino acids. V shed 2 bases and J shed 4 bases, with 15 bases lying between them. The CDR3 DNA sequence: TGTGCCAGCAGTTTACTTGGGGGCGCGGAAGGGGCCAACGTCCTGACTTTC. As protein: CASSLLGGAEGANVLTF.

This clonotype was observed many times. The chain recombines TRBV2 with TRBJ1-4, with D perhaps TRBD1 (5 bases). V was clipped by 2 bases and J by 9 bases, with 22 bases between them. The CDR3 is made up of 17 amino acids. The germline gives CDR1 SNHLY, CDR2 FYNNEI. The CDR3 DNA sequence: TGTGCCAGCAGTGAAAAGCCATCGACCCATTTGGGGCAAAAACTGTTTTTT. Translated: CASSEKPSTHLGQKLFF.

The chain links TRBV19 to TRBJ1-5; TRBD1 aligns across 9 bases. CDR1 is LNHDA and CDR2 is SQIVND in the germline V gene (reference sequence). V was clipped by 11 bases and J by 1 base; unmatched bases: 6. This CDR3 comprises 14 residues. In DNA form, the CDR3 reads TGTGCCTCTTGGGACAGGGCAAGCAATCAGCCCCAGCATTTT. The encoded protein is CASWDRASNQPQHF.

The sample holds a few counts of this clonotype. This chain uses TRBV28 with TRBJ2-3; TRBD2 agrees at 16 bases. This CDR3 is built from 15 residues. With 10 bases clipped from V and 4 bases from J, the junction kept 5 bases outside the gene matches. Germline values: CDR1 MDHEN, CDR2 SYDVKM. CDR3 region: CATGTSGRAPDTQYF. In DNA, the CDR3 is TGTGCCACCGGGACTAGCGGGAGGGCCCCAGATACGCAGTATTTT.

This clonotype was counted at least ten times. This chain joins TRBV28 and TRBJ1-2; the D is unclear. There are 13 residues in the CDR3. Germline lookup yields CDR1 MDHEN and CDR2 SYDVKM. The V end was cut by 7 bases, the J end by 7 bases, with 16 bases between. This chain's CDR3 is CASKQEGSFGYTF. The CDR3 DNA is TGTGCCAGCAAACAAGAAGGGAGTTTTGGCTACACCTTC.

In its sample, this clonotype was seen a few times. This chain connects TRBV6-2 or TRBV6-3 to TRBJ2-1; D is unclear. Germline CDR1 and CDR2: MNHEY and SVGEGT. V was pared by 5 bases and J by 4 bases, with 21 bases between. The CDR3 covers 17 residues. For the CDR3, the DNA is TGTGCCAGCAGTACTTCCTCGATTAGTCCCGTTTACAATGAGCAGTTCTTC. Translated: CASSTSSISPVYNEQFF.

This clonotype has at least ten counts. The rearrangement uses TRBV14 and TRBJ2-1; tentatively, D is TRBD2 (6 bases). The ends were cut back, 6 bases at V and 3 bases at J, with 6 bases in the middle. The CDR3 length is 12 residues. Germline V gene data show CDR1 as SGHDN and CDR2 as FVKESK. CDR3 bases: TGTGCCAGCAGGGAGGGCTACAATGAGCAGTTCTTC. Translated: CASREGYNEQFF.

A few counts support this clonotype. In nucleotides, the CDR3 is TGCGCCAGCAGCTTGGCGGGCCCGTTTCAGGGTGAAGAGACCCAGTACTTC. Its translation is CASSLAGPFQGEETQYF. This chain connects TRBV5-1 to TRBJ2-5; D perhaps matches TRBD1 (5 bases). In germline, CDR1 is SGHRS, CDR2 YFSETQ. The CDR3 is 17 amino acids. V was pared by 0 bases and J by 3 bases, with 18 bases between.

The chain combines TRBV25-1 with TRBJ2-5; perhaps TRBD2 as D (5 bases). The CDR3 length is 13 residues. With 4 bases removed from V and 1 base from J, the gap between germline ends came to 7 bases. The germline CDR1 and CDR2 sequences are MGHDK and SYGVNS. CDR3 sequence reads: CASSGTSQETQYF. The CDR3 DNA reads TGTGCCAGCAGTGGGACTTCCCAAGAGACCCAGTACTTC.

The chain couples TRBV28 to TRBJ2-1; the D gene is possibly TRBD1 (7 bases). With 5 bases removed from V and 0 bases from J, the gap between germline ends came to 11 bases. CDR3 length: 15 amino acids. The germline gives CDR1 MDHEN, CDR2 SYDVKM. The CDR3 here is CASSPGDSSYNEQFF. DNA of the CDR3: TGTGCCAGCAGTCCGGGGGACAGCTCCTACAATGAGCAGTTCTTC. The whole variable domain, remainder taken from reference TRBV28 and TRBJ2-1, is DVKVTQSSRYLVKRTGEKVFLECVQDMDHENMFWYRQDPGLGLRLIYFSYDVKMKEKGDIPEGYSVSREKKERFSLILESASTNQTSMYLCASSPGDSSYNEQFFGPGTRLTVL.

This clonotype was detected many times. The chain links TRBV6-1 to TRBJ1-5; unclear D gene. The length of the CDR3 is 10 residues. The V and J ends lost 8 bases and 5 bases respectively, with 4 bases between them. CDR1 is MNHNS, CDR2 SASEGT, per germline. Here the CDR3 DNA reads TGTGCCAGCTTTTATCAGCCCCAGCATTTT. Protein sequence: CASFYQPQHF.

This clonotype appeared once. J is TRBJ1-1 and V is TRBV5-4; weak D call: TRBD1 (6 bases). CDR1 and CDR2 from the germline V gene are SGHNT and YYREEE (reference sequence). Trimming stripped 0 bases from V and 4 bases from J, with 13 bases between. CDR3 size: 15 residues. This CDR3 reads CASSLDGGHSTEAFF. DNA of the CDR3: TGTGCCAGCAGCTTGGACGGGGGGCATAGCACTGAAGCTTTCTTT.

As for this clonotype: A much larger clone differs from this one at a single base, so this may be a read error. This chain connects TRBV6-2 or TRBV6-3 to TRBJ2-7, with D maybe TRBD1 (6 bases). The CDR3 totals 14 residues. V lost 2 bases to trimming and J lost 5 bases, with 13 bases between them. From germline, CDR1 is MNHEY and CDR2 SVGEGT. CDR3 bases: TGTGCCAGCAGTTACAGGGGGATATGGAACGAGCAGTACTTC. Residues: CASSYRGIWNEQYF.

At least ten counts were recorded for this clonotype. J is TRBJ2-3 and V is TRBV20-1, with D perhaps matching TRBD2 (6 bases). The CDR3 contains 14 residues. V gave up 0 bases and J gave up 1 base, with 8 bases separating them. Germline V gene sequence: CDR1 DFQATT, CDR2 SNEGSKA (reference sequence). Here the CDR3 DNA reads TGCAGTGCTAGAGAGGGCGGGGGCACAGATACGCAGTATTTT. It is translated as CSAREGGGTDTQYF.

In its sample, this clonotype was seen many times. The chain links TRBV28 to TRBJ2-1, with D possibly being TRBD1 (5 bases). Germline CDR1 and CDR2: MDHEN and SYDVKM. V was clipped by 6 bases and J by 4 bases, with 16 bases between them. CDR3 size: 15 residues. This CDR3 reads CASSPPLGLYNEQFF. DNA for the CDR3: TGTGCCAGCAGCCCGCCACTGGGGCTTTACAATGAGCAGTTCTTC.

This clonotype was counted many times. The J gene is TRBJ2-7, the V gene TRBV10-2, with D perhaps TRBD2 (6 bases). The CDR3 totals 11 residues. Germline assignment: CDR1 WSHSY and CDR2 SAAADI. V was cut by 8 bases and J by 7 bases, with 12 bases left in between. In DNA form, the CDR3 reads TGCGCCAGCTGGGGGGTAGGGGAGCAGTACTTC. It codes for CASWGVGEQYF.

The CDR3 DNA follows: TGTGCCAGCAGTTTATCTCTAGCGGGCGACCAAGAGACCCAGTACTTC. Amino acids: CASSLSLAGDQETQYF. This chain uses TRBV27 with TRBJ2-5, with 8 bases aligning to TRBD2. CDR3 length: 16 amino acids. V lost 0 bases and J lost 0; bases outside the gene matches: 3. CDR1 is MNHEY and CDR2 is SMNVEV in the germline V gene (reference sequence).

This clonotype was counted ten times or more. The chain uses TRBV5-1 and TRBJ2-1, with D tentatively TRBD1 (7 bases). The V end lost 3 bases, the J end lost 7 bases, and 20 bases lay between the germline ends. The CDR3 loop spans 16 amino acids. From germline, CDR1 is SGHRS and CDR2 YFSETQ. CDR3 coding DNA: TGCGCCAGCAGCTCCAATACAGGAGCAGGGGGGAATGAGCAGTTCTTC. Protein sequence: CASSSNTGAGGNEQFF.

This clonotype showed up many times. The chain has TRBV11-2 and TRBJ2-5; D gene uncertain. The germline V gene encodes CDR1 SGHAT and CDR2 FQNNGV. This CDR3 is built from 14 residues. V dropped 1 base and J dropped 3 bases, with 9 bases sitting between them. CDR3 sequence reads: CASSLVLSKETQYF. The CDR3 DNA reads TGTGCCAGCAGCTTAGTCTTGAGTAAAGAGACCCAGTACTTC. The complete variable domain, with remaining parts taken from reference TRBV11-2 and TRBJ2-5, reads EAGVAQSPRYKIIEKRQSVAFWCNPISGHATLYWYQQILGQGPKLLIQFQNNGVVDDSQLPKDRFSAERLKGVDSTLKIQPAKLEDSAVYLCASSLVLSKETQYFGPGTRLLVL.

This clonotype was found a few times. J is TRBJ2-7 and V is TRBV10-3; the match to TRBD1 covers 7 bases. With V trimmed by 3 bases and J by 2 bases, 7 bases remained unmatched. The CDR3 sequence is 15 residues long. In germline, CDR1 is ENHRY, CDR2 SYGVKD. CDR3 sequence: CAISDTGATTYEQYF. CDR3 DNA sequence: TGTGCCATCAGTGATACAGGGGCAACCACCTACGAGCAGTACTTC.

This clonotype was detected ten times or more. The chain joins TRBV29-1 to TRBJ1-2; tentative D call: TRBD1 (5 bases). Germline V gene data show CDR1 as SQVTM and CDR2 as ANQGSEA. This CDR3 spans 14 amino acids. The DNA of the CDR3 is TGCACCACAACGGGCCCGGGGACGGGCTATGGCTACACCTTC. This codes for CTTTGPGTGYGYTF.

This clonotype was detected ten times or more. This chain connects TRBV5-1 to TRBJ2-7; D is undetermined. CDR3 length: 14 residues. Trimming stripped 4 bases from V and 4 bases from J, with 15 bases between. Germline assignment: CDR1 SGHRS and CDR2 YFSETQ. The DNA of the CDR3 is TGCGCCAGCAGCCCCGGAGCACAGCTATACGAGCAGTACTTC. It translates to CASSPGAQLYEQYF.

The sample holds many counts of this clonotype. CDR3 region: CASSFRDTTYEQYF. CDR3 DNA: TGTGCCAGCAGTTTCCGGGACACGACCTACGAGCAGTACTTC. The chain is built from TRBV6-1 and TRBJ2-7, with TRBD1 as a possible D gene (6 bases). The CDR3 contains 14 residues. CDR1 is MNHNS, CDR2 SASEGT, per germline. V lost 5 bases and J 2 bases, leaving 13 bases between the germline ends.

The chain employs TRBV5-1 and TRBJ2-3, with D possibly TRBD1 on 6 matching bases. The CDR3 length is 13 residues. Germline assignment: CDR1 SGHRS and CDR2 YFSETQ. The ends were cut back, 4 bases at V and 6 bases at J, with 12 bases in the middle. CDR3 nucleotides: TGCGCCAGCAGCGATGGGGGCCTGGATACGCAGTATTTT. Its translation is CASSDGGLDTQYF.